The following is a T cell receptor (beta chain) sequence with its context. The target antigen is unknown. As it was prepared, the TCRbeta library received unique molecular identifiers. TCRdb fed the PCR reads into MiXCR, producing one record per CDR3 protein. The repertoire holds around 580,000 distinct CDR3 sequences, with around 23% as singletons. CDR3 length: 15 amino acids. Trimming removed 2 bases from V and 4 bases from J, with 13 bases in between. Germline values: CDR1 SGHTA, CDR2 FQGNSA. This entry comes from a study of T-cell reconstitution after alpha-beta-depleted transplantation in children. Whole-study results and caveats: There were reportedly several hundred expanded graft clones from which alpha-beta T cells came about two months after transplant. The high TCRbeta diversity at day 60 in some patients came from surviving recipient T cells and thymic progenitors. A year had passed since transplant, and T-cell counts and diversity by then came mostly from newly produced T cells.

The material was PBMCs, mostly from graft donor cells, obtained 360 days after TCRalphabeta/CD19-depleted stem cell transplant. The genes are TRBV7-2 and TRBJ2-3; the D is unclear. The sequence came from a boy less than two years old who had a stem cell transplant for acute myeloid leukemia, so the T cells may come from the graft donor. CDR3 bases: TGTGCCAGCAGCTTAACCCTCTCCGCTGCAGATACGCAGTATTTT. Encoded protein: CASSLTLSAADTQYF.